This TCR beta chain was documented in a study of T cells in Graves' hyperthyroidism and ophthalmopathy. Overall study results and limits: Ophthalmopathy was told apart from stable hyperthyroidism by a 13 V-J model.

Aged 18 to 65, the patients had hyperthyroidism that was newly diagnosed and had lasted under 2 months. Patients were excluded for uncontrolled infection, other autoimmune disease, pregnancy or lactation. Orbital computed tomography and thyroid ultrasound, together with serum TRAb and thyroxine and clinical symptoms, were used for diagnoses. Researchers took RNA transcripts and amplified the TCR beta CDR3 regions from them. HTBI primers were used for first-round RT-PCR of the TCR CDR3. TCRdb processed the multiplex PCR reads anew with MiXCR; each CDR3 protein has one entry. The profile shows fewer than 900,000 distinct CDR3 sequences, roughly a sixth of them singletons. This clonotype was found many times. Its antigen is not known. Trimming shortened V by 0 bases and J by 1 base, and 11 bases separated the two germline ends. In germline, CDR1 is DFQATT, CDR2 SNEGSKA (reference sequence). The CDR3 is 15 amino acids.

V is TRBV20-1 and J is TRBJ2-3; weak D call: TRBD1 (6 bases). Sequences were obtained from blood. The receptor was derived from a woman between 50 and 59 years old with Graves' hyperthyroidism that later progressed to Graves' ophthalmopathy. CDR3 loop: CSARDRGSGTDTQYF. The CDR3 DNA reads TGCAGTGCTAGAGACAGGGGATCGGGCACAGATACGCAGTATTTT.